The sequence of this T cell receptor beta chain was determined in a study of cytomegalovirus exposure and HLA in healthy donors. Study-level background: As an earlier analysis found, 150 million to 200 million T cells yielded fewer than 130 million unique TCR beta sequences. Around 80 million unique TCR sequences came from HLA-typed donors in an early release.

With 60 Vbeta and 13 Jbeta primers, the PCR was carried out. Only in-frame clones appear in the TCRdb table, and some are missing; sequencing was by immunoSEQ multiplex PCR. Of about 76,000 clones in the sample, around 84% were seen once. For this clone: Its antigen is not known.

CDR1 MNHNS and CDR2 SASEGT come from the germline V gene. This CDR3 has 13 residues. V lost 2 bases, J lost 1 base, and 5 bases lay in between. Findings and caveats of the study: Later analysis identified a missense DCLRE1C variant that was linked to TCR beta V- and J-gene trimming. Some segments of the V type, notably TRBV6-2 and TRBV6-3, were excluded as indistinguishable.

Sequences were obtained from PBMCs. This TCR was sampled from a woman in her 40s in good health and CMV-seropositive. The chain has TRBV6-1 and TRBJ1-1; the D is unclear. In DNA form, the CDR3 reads TGTGCCAGCAGTGAAACACAGAACACTGAAGCTTTCTTT. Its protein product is CASSETQNTEAFF.